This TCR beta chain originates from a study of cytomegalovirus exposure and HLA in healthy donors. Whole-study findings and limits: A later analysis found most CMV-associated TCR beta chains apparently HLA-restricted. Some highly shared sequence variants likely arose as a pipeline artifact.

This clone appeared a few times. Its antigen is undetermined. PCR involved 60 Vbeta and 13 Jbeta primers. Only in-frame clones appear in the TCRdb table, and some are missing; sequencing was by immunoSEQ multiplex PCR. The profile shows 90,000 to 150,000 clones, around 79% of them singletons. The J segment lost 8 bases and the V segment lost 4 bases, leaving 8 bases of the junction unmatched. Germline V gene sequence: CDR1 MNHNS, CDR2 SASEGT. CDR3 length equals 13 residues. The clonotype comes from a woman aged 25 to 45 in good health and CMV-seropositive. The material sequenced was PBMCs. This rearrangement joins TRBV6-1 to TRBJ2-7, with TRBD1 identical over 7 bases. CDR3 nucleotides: TGTGCCAGCAGTGGTCGGCGAGGGGGCCAGCAGTACTTC. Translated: CASSGRRGGQQYF.